The 27 T cell receptor beta chains presented below share a single source sample, sequenced in a study of chemoradiotherapy in HPV16-positive cancers. Data came from immunoSEQ multiplex PCR; TCRdb stores just in-frame clones and leaves some out. The table has tens of thousands of clones, roughly 94% seen once. Collection took place from a patient who underwent chemoradiotherapy. The receptors were gathered from a human donor with HPV-associated anogenital cancer.

V usage is TRBV28 and J usage is TRBJ2-3; D is uncertain. V was shortened by 3 bases and J by 7 bases, with 17 bases between the two germline ends. From germline, CDR1 is MDHEN and CDR2 SYDVKM. The CDR3 spans 15 residues. CDR3: CASSFALMHGNTQYF. The CDR3 nucleotides read TGTGCCAGCAGTTTTGCACTTATGCACGGCAATACGCAGTATTTT.

The chain combines TRBV15 with TRBJ1-4; D not certain. Germline assignment: CDR1 LNHNV and CDR2 YYDKDF (reference sequence). The V end lost 1 base, the J end lost 0 bases, and 3 bases lay between the germline ends. The CDR3 contains 14 residues. The DNA of the CDR3 is TGTGCCACCAGCAGAGCTACAACTAATGAAAAACTGTTTTTT. It codes for CATSRATTNEKLFF.

This rearrangement joins TRBV5-1 to TRBJ2-7, with D possibly TRBD2 on 5 matching bases. The V end was cut by 3 bases, the J end by 7 bases, with 14 bases between. Germline values: CDR1 SGHRS, CDR2 YFSETQ. This CDR3 has 13 residues. CDR3 sequence reads: CASSSDLPGEQYF. As DNA, the CDR3 is TGCGCCAGCAGCTCGGACCTCCCGGGAGAGCAGTACTTC.

This chain joins TRBV2 and TRBJ1-1; no reliable D call. The ends were cut back, 2 bases at V and 1 base at J, with 8 bases in the middle. Per germline, CDR1 SNHLY and CDR2 FYNNEI. This CDR3 has 14 amino acids. The CDR3 region has the DNA TGTGCCAGCAGTGAACAGAGAGCGAACACTGAAGCTTTCTTT. Its translation: CASSEQRANTEAFF.

V and J are TRBV18 and TRBJ1-1, with D maybe TRBD1 (5 bases). With 6 bases removed from V and 1 base from J, the gap between germline ends came to 12 bases. This CDR3 spans 14 amino acids. In germline, CDR1 is KGHSH, CDR2 LQKENI. CDR3 DNA: TGTGCCAGCTCGCAACAGGCGACGAACACTGAAGCTTTCTTT. This encodes CASSQQATNTEAFF.

The chain recombines TRBV5-1 with TRBJ2-7, with a possible D match to TRBD1 (6 bases). Per the germline V gene, CDR1 is SGHRS and CDR2 is YFSETQ. The CDR3 has 14 amino acids. V lost 4 bases to trimming and J lost 0 bases, with 11 bases between them. The CDR3 region is CASSPSTGSYEQYF. As DNA, the CDR3 is TGCGCCAGCAGCCCCTCGACAGGCTCCTACGAGCAGTACTTC. The whole variable domain, filled in from reference TRBV5-1 and TRBJ2-7, reads KAGVTQTPRYLIKTRGQQVTLSCSPISGHRSVSWYQQTPGQGLQFLFEYFSETQRNKGNFPGRFSGRQFSNSRSEMNVSTLELGDSALYLCASSPSTGSYEQYFGPGTRLTVT.

This chain joins TRBV11-2 and TRBJ2-3; no clear D. In germline, CDR1 is SGHAT, CDR2 FQNNGV. The CDR3 has 14 amino acids. The ends were cut back, 6 bases at V and 0 bases at J, with 10 bases in the middle. The DNA for the CDR3 is TGTGCCAGCAGGCCTATCGGGAGCACAGATACGCAGTATTTT. It yields the protein CASRPIGSTDTQYF.

This clone occurred once. V and J are TRBV6-6 and TRBJ1-1, with TRBD1 as a possible D gene (5 bases). Germline CDR1 MNHNY, CDR2 SVGAGI (reference sequence). The CDR3 is 14 amino acids. Trimming cost V 11 bases and J 2 bases, with 18 bases left between them. CDR3 loop: CAARGTRINTEAFF. The CDR3 DNA sequence: TGTGCCGCTCGAGGGACGAGGATAAACACTGAAGCTTTCTTT.

The rearrangement joins TRBV5-1 to TRBJ1-1; D is undetermined. Trimming took off 3 bases at V and 4 bases at J, with 13 bases between the two ends. The germline V gene encodes CDR1 SGHRS and CDR2 YFSETQ. This CDR3 comprises 14 residues. As DNA, the CDR3 is TGCGCCAGCAGCTCTGCTATTCTCAGCACTGAAGCTTTCTTT. It yields the protein CASSSAILSTEAFF.

The chain links TRBV4-2 to TRBJ1-2; D unresolved. V lost 3 bases and J lost 3, with 5 bases in between. Germline CDR1 is LGHNA and CDR2 is YNFKEQ. The CDR3 runs 12 residues. This chain's CDR3 is CASSHTDYGYTF. CDR3 in DNA: TGTGCCAGCAGCCATACAGACTATGGCTACACCTTC.

The chain uses TRBV6-5 and TRBJ2-5; the match to TRBD1 covers 8 bases. CDR3 size: 16 residues. The V gene end was trimmed by 4 bases and the J gene end by 4 bases; junction bases not matched to a gene: 11. Germline loops: CDR1 MNHEY, CDR2 SVGAGI. CDR3 region: CASSSEYGQGRETQYF. Written as DNA, the CDR3 is TGTGCCAGCAGTTCCGAATATGGACAGGGTAGAGAGACCCAGTACTTC.

The chain recombines TRBV6-6 with TRBJ1-1; D gene ambiguous. Trimming removed 5 bases from V and 1 base from J, with 8 bases in between. The length of the CDR3 is 13 residues. The V gene's germline CDR1 is MNHNY and CDR2 SVGAGI (reference sequence). CDR3 amino acids: CASSPPPNTEAFF. The CDR3 coding sequence is TGTGCCAGCAGTCCTCCCCCGAACACTGAAGCTTTCTTT.

J is TRBJ1-1 and V is TRBV18, with a possible D match to TRBD1 (6 bases). The CDR3 consists of 14 residues. From germline, CDR1 is KGHSH and CDR2 LQKENI. V lost 2 bases and J 2 bases, leaving 9 bases between the germline ends. The CDR3 loop reads CASSPWGRNTEAFF. CDR3 DNA sequence: TGTGCCAGCTCACCATGGGGGCGCAACACTGAAGCTTTCTTT. The full variable domain, in which reference TRBV18 and TRBJ1-1 provide the parts outside the CDR3, is NAGVMQNPRHLVRRRGQEARLRCSPMKGHSHVYWYRQLPEEGLKFMVYLQKENIIDESGMPKERFSAEFPKEGPSILRIQQVVRGDSAAYFCASSPWGRNTEAFFGQGTRLTVV.

This clone was seen just once. The gene calls are TRBV6-1 and TRBJ2-2; possible D gene TRBD1, 5 bases. Germline-derived CDR1 and CDR2 are MNHNS and SASEGT. The CDR3 is 15 residues long. The germline V and J ends were trimmed by 7 bases and 3 bases, with 15 bases remaining between them. CDR3 in DNA: TGTGCCAGCATTCCCAGGGTCTACGACACCGGGGAGCTGTTTTTT. Protein: CASIPRVYDTGELFF.

This sequence joins TRBV19 and TRBJ1-2; no clear D. V was clipped by 7 bases and J by 4 bases, with 22 bases between them. Germline CDR1 and CDR2: LNHDA and SQIVND (reference sequence). The CDR3 consists of 16 residues. The CDR3 reads CASKRSEVGRGYGYTF. Here the CDR3 DNA reads TGTGCCAGTAAAAGGTCCGAGGTCGGGCGCGGCTATGGCTACACCTTC.

This chain uses TRBV4-2 with TRBJ2-7, with D possibly matching TRBD1 (5 bases). The CDR3 contains 18 residues. The V gene lost 1 base and the J gene lost 1 base, with 20 bases spanning the gap. The V gene's germline CDR1 is LGHNA and CDR2 YNFKEQ. The CDR3 protein is CASSQADGRSGPSYEQYF. The CDR3 bases are TGTGCCAGCAGCCAAGCAGATGGCCGATCAGGGCCTTCCTACGAGCAGTACTTC.

V and J are TRBV10-1 and TRBJ1-2, with TRBD1 matching 8 bases. The V gene end was trimmed by 5 bases and the J gene end by 0 bases; junction bases not matched to a gene: 2. CDR1 and CDR2 from the germline V gene are WNHNN and SYGVQD (reference sequence). The CDR3 spans 14 residues. The CDR3 reads CASSQGATNYGYTF. CDR3 sequence (DNA): TGCGCCAGCAGTCAGGGGGCCACTAACTATGGCTACACCTTC.

This sequence joins TRBV5-4 and TRBJ2-6; 8 bases are shared with TRBD1. Unmatched junction bases numbered 2, after V lost 0 bases and J lost 0 bases. This CDR3 has 17 amino acids. The V gene's germline CDR1 is SGHNT and CDR2 YYREEE (reference sequence). For the CDR3, the DNA is TGTGCCAGCAGCTTGGCAGGGGGCTCCTCTGGGGCCAACGTCCTGACTTTC. This encodes CASSLAGGSSGANVLTF.

This sequence joins TRBV5-8 and TRBJ1-2; TRBD1 matches 7 bases. This CDR3 is 16 amino acids long. Germline loops: CDR1 SGHTS, CDR2 YDEGEE. With 1 base clipped from V and 2 bases from J, the junction kept 8 bases outside the gene matches. CDR3 sequence (DNA): TGTGCCAGCAGCTTGTTGACAGGGAGGACGAACTATGGCTACACCTTC. Its protein is CASSLLTGRTNYGYTF.

The chain combines TRBV25-1 with TRBJ1-1, with 7 bases lining up with TRBD1. There are 15 residues in the CDR3. V trimming: 7 bases; J trimming: 5 bases; junction bases outside the gene matches: 13. CDR1 is MGHDK and CDR2 is SYGVNS in the germline V gene. Written as DNA, the CDR3 is TGTGCCAGCACCATCTCAAGGGGGCGGAGGACTGAAGCTTTCTTT. It yields the protein CASTISRGRRTEAFF. Variable domain in full (rest from reference TRBV25-1 and TRBJ1-1): EADIYQTPRYLVIGTGKKITLECSQTMGHDKMYWYQQDPGMELHLIHYSYGVNSTEKGDLSSESTVSRIRTEHFPLTLESARPSHTSQYLCASTISRGRRTEAFFGQGTRLTVV.

This rearrangement joins TRBV2 to TRBJ1-5; D is perhaps TRBD1 (5 bases). The V end lost 5 bases, the J end lost 0 bases, and 11 bases lay between the germline ends. The CDR3 has 15 residues. Per the germline V gene, CDR1 is SNHLY and CDR2 is FYNNEI. The CDR3 coding sequence is TGTGCCAGCAGTCCTAGGGGCTATAGCAATCAGCCCCAGCATTTT. Protein sequence: CASSPRGYSNQPQHF. The complete variable domain, with remaining parts taken from reference TRBV2 and TRBJ1-5, reads EPEVTQTPSHQVTQMGQEVILRCVPISNHLYFYWYRQILGQKVEFLVSFYNNEISEKSEIFDDQFSVERPDGSNFTLKIRSTKLEDSAMYFCASSPRGYSNQPQHFGDGTRLSIL.

CDR3 protein: CASRPRASTQYEQYF. In nucleotides, the CDR3 is TGTGCCAGCAGGCCCCGGGCCTCTACCCAGTACGAGCAGTACTTC. The gene calls are TRBV6-5 and TRBJ2-7; D call uncertain. Germline CDR1 is MNHEY and CDR2 is SVGAGI. The CDR3 runs to 15 residues. Trimming removed 6 bases at V and 4 bases at J, with 19 bases between.

The V gene is TRBV28, the J gene TRBJ2-7, with a possible D match to TRBD2 (5 bases). This CDR3 region has 14 residues. V lost 6 bases and J 3 bases, leaving 15 bases between the germline ends. Germline-derived CDR1 and CDR2 are MDHEN and SYDVKM. The CDR3 DNA follows: TGTGCCAGCAGGGGCCGAGGGCAGCACTACGAGCAGTACTTC. Its protein product is CASRGRGQHYEQYF.

The chain recombines TRBV28 with TRBJ2-7, with 7 bases matching TRBD1. The V gene end was trimmed by 5 bases and the J gene end by 4 bases; junction bases not matched to a gene: 2. In germline, CDR1 is MDHEN, CDR2 SYDVKM. This CDR3 contains 12 residues. This chain's CDR3 is CASSTQGYEQYF. CDR3 sequence (DNA): TGTGCCAGCAGTACACAGGGGTACGAGCAGTACTTC.

V is TRBV5-1 and J is TRBJ1-2; D may be TRBD1 (6 bases). Between the trimmed V and J ends, which lost 3 bases and 2 bases, there was a span of 8 bases. The CDR3 length is 13 residues. Germline CDR1 and CDR2: SGHRS and YFSETQ. CDR3 in DNA: TGCGCCAGCAGCTCAACAGGGAACTATGGCTACACCTTC. It encodes CASSSTGNYGYTF. Full variable domain (rest looked up from reference TRBV5-1 and TRBJ1-2): KAGVTQTPRYLIKTRGQQVTLSCSPISGHRSVSWYQQTPGQGLQFLFEYFSETQRNKGNFPGRFSGRQFSNSRSEMNVSTLELGDSALYLCASSSTGNYGYTFGSGTRLTVV.

This chain joins TRBV28 and TRBJ2-7; no reliable D call. Germline V gives CDR1 MDHEN, CDR2 SYDVKM. The CDR3 sequence is 12 residues long. With 8 bases removed from V and 3 bases from J, the gap between germline ends came to 11 bases. The CDR3 coding sequence is TGTGCCAGCGCCCAGCCCTTCTACGAGCAGTACTTC. Its protein product is CASAQPFYEQYF. Looking up the rest from reference TRBV28 and TRBJ2-7 gives the full variable domain: DVKVTQSSRYLVKRTGEKVFLECVQDMDHENMFWYRQDPGLGLRLIYFSYDVKMKEKGDIPEGYSVSREKKERFSLILESASTNQTSMYLCASAQPFYEQYFGPGTRLTVT.

This clone was counted once. CDR3 in amino acids: CASSPDNPYNSPLHF. CDR3 bases: TGTGCCAGCTCGCCCGACAATCCCTATAATTCACCCCTCCACTTT. The chain has TRBV18 and TRBJ1-6; D not resolved. V lost 6 bases and J 2 bases, leaving 11 bases between the germline ends. This CDR3 contains 15 residues. The V gene's germline CDR1 is KGHSH and CDR2 LQKENI. The full variable domain, completed using reference TRBV18 and TRBJ1-6, is NAGVMQNPRHLVRRRGQEARLRCSPMKGHSHVYWYRQLPEEGLKFMVYLQKENIIDESGMPKERFSAEFPKEGPSILRIQQVVRGDSAAYFCASSPDNPYNSPLHFGNGTRLTVT.